Listed here are 17 T cell receptor beta chains from one sample, sequenced in a study of cytomegalovirus exposure and HLA in healthy donors. Vbeta (60) and Jbeta (13) primers were used in the PCR. Using immunoSEQ multiplex PCR, the repertoire was profiled, and TCRdb retains in-frame clones only, with some absent. The table lists tens of thousands of clones, about 72% of them singletons. Specimen: PBMCs. These receptors were collected from a young man in good health and CMV-seronegative.

V is TRBV15 and J is TRBJ1-5; D gene uncertain. The V end was cut by 3 bases, the J end by 5 bases, with 20 bases between. The germline V gene has CDR1 LNHNV and CDR2 YYDKDF (reference sequence). The CDR3 extends over 17 amino acids. The CDR3 DNA follows: TGTGCCACCAGCAGTACCGGGATGCCCACCTCTCATCAGCCCCAGCATTTT. Its translation: CATSSTGMPTSHQPQHF.

The chain couples TRBV2 to TRBJ1-5; D is undetermined. V gave up 6 bases and J gave up 7 bases, with 13 bases separating them. CDR1 is SNHLY, CDR2 FYNNEI, per germline. The CDR3 is 13 residues long. The CDR3: CASSAYPEQPQHF. CDR3 nucleotide sequence: TGTGCCAGCAGCGCCTACCCGGAGCAGCCCCAGCATTTT.

This clone appeared a few times. The V and J genes are TRBV30 and TRBJ2-2; 7 positions match TRBD2. Germline CDR1 is GTSNPN and CDR2 is SVGIG (reference sequence). The CDR3 is 16 amino acids. With V trimmed by 2 bases and J by 7 bases, 13 bases remained unmatched. The CDR3 is CAWSIHGGRLGGELFF. In nucleotides, the CDR3 is TGTGCCTGGAGTATCCACGGGGGGAGACTGGGCGGGGAGCTGTTTTTT.

The chain employs TRBV2 and TRBJ1-5; 7 bases are shared with TRBD1. The CDR3 length is 15 residues. Germline V gives CDR1 SNHLY, CDR2 FYNNEI. Trimming cost V 5 bases and J 7 bases; bases outside gene matches: 11. The CDR3 DNA is TGTGCCAGCAGTCGTCAAACAGGGGATAGGCAGCCCCAGCATTTT. Translated: CASSRQTGDRQPQHF. Using reference TRBV2 and TRBJ1-5 for the parts outside the CDR3, the full variable domain is EPEVTQTPSHQVTQMGQEVILRCVPISNHLYFYWYRQILGQKVEFLVSFYNNEISEKSEIFDDQFSVERPDGSNFTLKIRSTKLEDSAMYFCASSRQTGDRQPQHFGDGTRLSIL.

The gene calls are TRBV6-5 and TRBJ1-5, with 7 bases fitting TRBD1. Per germline, CDR1 MNHEY and CDR2 SVGAGI. V was pared by 5 bases and J by 9 bases, with 7 bases of the junction left unmatched. This CDR3 is built from 13 residues. DNA of the CDR3: TGTGCCAGCAGTACACAGGGGTTTGGGCCCCAGCATTTT. It specifies CASSTQGFGPQHF.

The rearrangement links TRBV19 to TRBJ1-5; no reliable D call. CDR1 LNHDA and CDR2 SQIVND come from the germline V gene (reference sequence). Trimming cost V 6 bases and J 5 bases, with 14 bases left between them. CDR3 size: 14 residues. CDR3 in DNA: TGTGCCAGTAGGCGGGCCCTTCCTCATCAGCCCCAGCATTTT. Protein product: CASRRALPHQPQHF.

The J gene is TRBJ2-1, the V gene TRBV29-1; tentatively, D is TRBD2 (5 bases). CDR3 size: 14 residues. CDR1 SQVTM and CDR2 ANQGSEA come from the germline V gene. Trimming stripped 0 bases from V and 12 bases from J, with 18 bases between. CDR3 coding DNA: TGCAGCGTTGAAGATCCGCGGGCAGCACAGAGGCAGTTCTTC. Translation: CSVEDPRAAQRQFF.

This chain connects TRBV19 to TRBJ1-5, with 7 bases fitting TRBD1. This CDR3 is built from 14 residues. The V segment lost 7 bases and the J segment 3 bases; nucleotides outside the gene matches: 6. Per germline, CDR1 LNHDA and CDR2 SQIVND (reference sequence). CDR3 in DNA: TGTGCCAGTACCGAAGGGACAGTCAATCAGCCCCAGCATTTT. Its translation: CASTEGTVNQPQHF.

This clone was counted between two and nine times. The chain employs TRBV5-4 and TRBJ2-3, with a possible D match to TRBD2 (5 bases). V was trimmed by 0 bases and J by 2 bases, leaving 7 bases between them. This CDR3 is built from 14 residues. CDR1 is SGHNT, CDR2 YYREEE, per germline (reference sequence). Here the CDR3 DNA reads TGTGCCAGCAGCTTGGGAGCGGACACAGATACGCAGTATTTT. As protein: CASSLGADTDTQYF.

The table lists this clone with a few counts. V usage is TRBV19 and J usage is TRBJ1-5; TRBD1 matches at 8 bases. The CDR3 loop spans 13 amino acids. The germline gives CDR1 LNHDA, CDR2 SQIVND (reference sequence). V gave up 11 bases and J gave up 2 bases; unmatched junction bases: 5. The CDR3 loop is CALGQGGNQPQHF. DNA for the CDR3: TGTGCCCTCGGACAGGGAGGCAATCAGCCCCAGCATTTT.

The chain couples TRBV5-6 to TRBJ2-7, with 7 bases matching TRBD1. Trimming cost V 4 bases and J 7 bases; bases outside gene matches: 8. CDR1 and CDR2 from the germline V gene are SGHDT and YYEEEE. This CDR3 is 13 amino acids long. The CDR3 here is CASSGTRGREQYF. CDR3 DNA: TGTGCCAGCAGCGGAACAAGGGGGCGGGAGCAGTACTTC.

The chain recombines TRBV7-8 with TRBJ1-6; 10 bases line up with TRBD1. The CDR3 length is 15 residues. V dropped 1 base and J dropped 7; count of bases not matched to a gene: 1. Looked up from germline, CDR1 is SGHVS and CDR2 is FQNEAQ. The CDR3 reads CASSLGGQGNSPLHF. CDR3 DNA sequence: TGTGCCAGCAGCTTAGGGGGACAGGGGAATTCACCCCTCCACTTT. Combining the CDR3 with reference TRBV7-8 and TRBJ1-6 gives the whole variable domain GAGVSQSPRYKVAKRGQDVALRCDPISGHVSLFWYQQALGQGPEFLTYFQNEAQLDKSGLPSDRFFAERPEGSVSTLKIQRTQQEDSAVYLCASSLGGQGNSPLHFGNGTRLTVT.

J is TRBJ1-1 and V is TRBV27; TRBD1 might be the D (5 bases). Germline V gene lookup returns CDR1 MNHEY and CDR2 SMNVEV (reference sequence). Trimming left V 7 bases short and J 1 base short, with 13 bases between. This CDR3 is built from 14 residues. CDR3 in amino acids: CASTRDRQNTEAFF. As DNA, the CDR3 is TGTGCCAGCACCAGAGACAGACAGAACACTGAAGCTTTCTTT.

This chain uses TRBV4-1 with TRBJ1-1; possibly TRBD1 for D (6 bases). Germline lookup yields CDR1 MGHRA and CDR2 YSYEKL. Between the trimmed V and J ends, which lost 1 base and 3 bases, there was a span of 12 bases. There are 15 residues in the CDR3. CDR3 DNA: TGCGCCAGCAGCCAAGTCAGGGAGGGGGACACTGAAGCTTTCTTT. This encodes CASSQVREGDTEAFF.

This chain uses TRBV4-3 with TRBJ2-4; 8 bases agree with TRBD1. This CDR3 is built from 20 residues. CDR1 LGHNA and CDR2 YSLEER come from the germline V gene. Germline trimming cut 1 base from V and 0 bases from J; bases unmatched to any gene: 14. CDR3 residues: CASSQVYPTGENLAKNIQYF. Written as DNA, the CDR3 is TGCGCCAGCAGCCAAGTCTATCCGACAGGGGAAAACCTAGCCAAAAACATTCAGTACTTC.

This rearrangement joins TRBV30 to TRBJ2-5, with D maybe TRBD1 (6 bases). From germline, CDR1 is GTSNPN and CDR2 SVGIG (reference sequence). The CDR3 covers 11 residues. The V gene lost 3 bases and the J gene lost 11 bases, with 13 bases spanning the gap. CDR3 residues: CAWSRGGEQYF. The CDR3 nucleotides read TGTGCCTGGAGCCGAGGGGGAGAGCAGTACTTC.

This clone appeared a few times. The genes are TRBV28 and TRBJ1-2; D is uncertain. The V end lost 5 bases, the J end lost 6 bases, and 7 bases lay between the germline ends. Germline-derived CDR1 and CDR2 are MDHEN and SYDVKM. This CDR3 is 11 amino acids long. The CDR3 loop reads CASSPQDGYTF. Written as DNA, the CDR3 is TGTGCCAGCAGTCCCCAGGATGGCTACACCTTC.